What follows are 2 T cell receptor beta chains derived from one specimen sequenced in a study of CD8+CD57+ T cells in acquired aplastic anemia. Genomic DNA, the template, was used for profiling of the TCR beta VDJ and CDR3. TCRdb used MiXCR to reprocess the reads, holding one entry per CDR3 protein. The sample contains around 130,000 distinct CDR3 sequences, approximately 61% of which appear only once. Sequencing was done on patients that had shown CD8+CD57+ cell expansion by flow cytometry. Sequencing input: sorted CD4+, CD8+, or CD8+CD57+ T cells (not recorded which) from PBMCs. These receptors were taken from a human donor with aplastic anemia.

The rearrangement joins TRBV10-1 to TRBJ2-1; 7 positions match TRBD2. The ends lost 0 bases at V and 3 bases at J; junction bases unmatched: 8. Germline loops: CDR1 WNHNN, CDR2 SYGVQD (reference sequence). The CDR3 is 17 residues long. CDR3 coding DNA: TGCGCCAGCAGTGAGTCTATAGCGGGCGGATACTACAATGAGCAGTTCTTC. It encodes CASSESIAGGYYNEQFF.

Points on this clonotype: One end of the junction is discordant with germline, which a read error may explain. The chain uses TRBV15 and TRBJ1-6; D perhaps matches TRBD1 (5 bases). Germline V gene sequence: CDR1 LNHNV, CDR2 YYDKDF (reference sequence). The CDR3 is 16 amino acids. In nucleotides, the CDR3 is TGTGCCACCAGCAGAGATCGGGGCAGAAGTAATCCACCCCTCCACTTT. Translation gives CATSRDRGRSNPPLHF. Complete variable domain (other parts from reference TRBV15 and TRBJ1-6): DAMVIQNPRYQVTQFGKPVTLSCSQTLNHNVMYWYQQKSSQAPKLLFHYYDKDFNNEADTPDNFQSRRPNTSFCFLDIRSPGLGDTAMYLCATSRDRGRSNPPLHFGNGTRLTVT.